The clone carrying this T cell receptor beta chain was seen just once. What it binds is unknown. Method: immunoSEQ multiplex PCR; TCRdb's copy keeps in-frame clones and lacks some. The sample yields around 2.3 million clones, nearly 97% seen once. The data were obtained in a study of shared clonotypes between healthy human individuals. Overall study findings and caveats: What naive subsets generally showed was a larger estimated richness than memory subsets showed. About 4.5% of naive CD4 clonotypes were common to a handful of donors. Generation probabilities were higher for clonotypes shared across all four sorted-subset donors than for unshared ones.

The CDR3 runs 14 residues. The ends lost 7 bases at V and 0 bases at J; junction bases unmatched: 6. Germline V lookup: CDR1 SQVTM, CDR2 ANQGSEA. Source material: naive CD4+ T cells sorted from blood. This sample's subset: CD45RA+ positively selected. The receptor's source is a man between 18 and 29 years old in good health. The rearrangement links TRBV29-1 to TRBJ1-1; TRBD1 aligns across 9 bases. CDR3 amino acids: CSGRTGGLNTEAFF. In nucleotides, the CDR3 is TGCAGCGGGCGAACAGGGGGCCTGAACACTGAAGCTTTCTTT.